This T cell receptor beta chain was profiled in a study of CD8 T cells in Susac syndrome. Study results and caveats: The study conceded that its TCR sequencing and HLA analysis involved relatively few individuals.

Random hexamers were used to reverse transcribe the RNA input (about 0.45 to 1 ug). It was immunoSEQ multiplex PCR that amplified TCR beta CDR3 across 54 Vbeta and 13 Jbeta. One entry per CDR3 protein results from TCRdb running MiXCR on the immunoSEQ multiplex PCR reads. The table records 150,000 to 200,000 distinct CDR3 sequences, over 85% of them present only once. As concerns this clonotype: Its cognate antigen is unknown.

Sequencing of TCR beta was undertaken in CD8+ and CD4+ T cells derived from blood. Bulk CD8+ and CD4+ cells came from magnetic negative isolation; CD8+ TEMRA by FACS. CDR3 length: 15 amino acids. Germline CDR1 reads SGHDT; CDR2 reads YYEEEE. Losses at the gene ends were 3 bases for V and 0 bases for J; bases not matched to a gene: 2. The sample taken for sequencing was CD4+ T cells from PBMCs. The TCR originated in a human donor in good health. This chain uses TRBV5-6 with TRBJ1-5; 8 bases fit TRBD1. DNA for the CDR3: TGTGCCAGCAGCTATACAGGGGGTAGCAATCAGCCCCAGCATTTT. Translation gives CASSYTGGSNQPQHF.